Below, 13 T cell receptor beta chains from the same sample are listed, as sequenced in a study of sequential checkpoint blockade in melanoma. Treatment of the sample: randomized to nivolumab then ipilimumab (arm A) or the reverse (arm B). Data came from immunoSEQ multiplex PCR; TCRdb stores just in-frame clones and leaves some out. The sample includes about 10,000 clones, around three quarters of them seen just once. This sample comprised CD8+ T cells sorted from blood (inferred from file names), obtained from a patient given nivolumab and ipilimumab in sequence. These receptors all stem from a human donor with melanoma.

The J gene is TRBJ2-7, the V gene TRBV6-5; 7 bases match TRBD1. The CDR3 sequence is 15 residues long. CDR1 and CDR2 from the germline V gene are MNHEY and SVGAGI. V lost 2 bases, J lost 0 bases, and 4 bases stayed unmatched. The CDR3 region has the DNA TGTGCCAGCAGTTACGGGGCAGGGGGCTCCTACGAGCAGTACTTC. Its translation: CASSYGAGGSYEQYF.

This clone is deemed medium-sized. The gene calls are TRBV7-9 and TRBJ1-6; TRBD1 matches at 8 bases. With 5 bases clipped from V and 6 bases from J, the junction kept 6 bases outside the gene matches. Germline V gene lookup returns CDR1 SEHNR and CDR2 FQNEAQ (reference sequence). CDR3 size: 15 residues. The CDR3 bases are TGTGCCAGCAGCGTCAGGGGGCTTGGTAATTCACCCCTCCACTTT. Protein product: CASSVRGLGNSPLHF. Full variable domain (missing parts from reference TRBV7-9 and TRBJ1-6): DTGVSQNPRHKITKRGQNVTFRCDPISEHNRLYWYRQTLGQGPEFLTYFQNEAQLEKSRLLSDRFSAERPKGSFSTLEIQRTEQGDSAMYLCASSVRGLGNSPLHFGNGTRLTVT.

The chain combines TRBV10-1 with TRBJ1-5; D not certain. The CDR3 runs 13 residues. Germline V gene data show CDR1 as WNHNN and CDR2 as SYGVQD (reference sequence). Trimming removed 4 bases from V and 7 bases from J, with 11 bases in between. CDR3 sequence reads: CASSASGLQPQHF. In DNA form, the CDR3 reads TGCGCCAGCAGTGCCAGCGGCTTGCAGCCCCAGCATTTT.

The chain carries TRBV5-1 and TRBJ2-7; a possible D gene is TRBD2 (6 bases). The CDR3 is made up of 13 amino acids. V was pared by 4 bases and J by 2 bases, with 10 bases between. CDR1 is SGHRS, CDR2 YFSETQ, per germline. CDR3 nucleotides: TGCGCCAGCAGCCAATGGGGGGCCTACGAGCAGTACTTC. Its translation is CASSQWGAYEQYF.

This clone was found once. This chain links TRBV6-5 with TRBJ2-7, with 11 nucleotides matching TRBD1. The CDR3 is 15 amino acids. V gave up 5 bases and J gave up 3 bases; unmatched junction bases: 6. Germline lookup yields CDR1 MNHEY and CDR2 SVGAGI. DNA of the CDR3: TGTGCCAGCAGTCCCCGGACAGGGGGCGTCTACGAGCAGTACTTC. Protein: CASSPRTGGVYEQYF.

This clone was counted once. The rearrangement uses TRBV4-2 and TRBJ2-7; D remains ambiguous. CDR3 length: 12 residues. V shed 2 bases and J shed 5 bases, with 7 bases lying between them. The germline V gene has CDR1 LGHNA and CDR2 YNFKEQ. CDR3 protein: CASSQNLDEQYF. The CDR3 DNA sequence: TGTGCCAGCAGCCAAAACTTGGACGAGCAGTACTTC.

This clone was seen just once. This chain links TRBV5-8 with TRBJ1-1, with TRBD1 matching over 7 bases. V shed 1 base, J shed 2 bases, and the junction held 5 bases outside the gene matches. Germline V gives CDR1 SGHTS, CDR2 YDEGEE. This CDR3 comprises 15 residues. The CDR3 is CASSLTTGVNTEAFF. DNA for the CDR3: TGTGCCAGCAGCTTGACCACAGGGGTAAACACTGAAGCTTTCTTT.

This clone showed up just a few times. The gene calls are TRBV19 and TRBJ1-5; D is possibly TRBD1 (5 bases). Per the germline V gene, CDR1 is LNHDA and CDR2 is SQIVND (reference sequence). This CDR3 has 13 residues. The V end lost 5 bases, the J end lost 7 bases, and 12 bases lay between the germline ends. The CDR3 region has the DNA TGTGCCAGTAGTGGACATGATGGACAGCCCCAGCATTTT. Its translation is CASSGHDGQPQHF.

This chain joins TRBV6-1 and TRBJ1-2, with TRBD1 identical over 9 bases. Germline assignment: CDR1 MNHNS and CDR2 SASEGT. The CDR3 has 17 residues. V was clipped by 0 bases and J by 4 bases; unmatched bases: 9. The CDR3: CASSEATGRTGAYGYTF. DNA of the CDR3: TGTGCCAGCAGTGAAGCGACCGGCAGGACAGGGGCCTATGGCTACACCTTC.

The CDR3 nucleotides are TGTGCCAGCTACAAAGGCCGGGTGAACTACGAGCAGTACTTC. Protein product: CASYKGRVNYEQYF. The V and J genes are TRBV2 and TRBJ2-7; D remains ambiguous. With 8 bases removed from V and 3 bases from J, the gap between germline ends came to 17 bases. The CDR3 length is 14 residues. Germline CDR1 and CDR2: SNHLY and FYNNEI.

J is TRBJ1-2 and V is TRBV9; 11 bases agree with TRBD1. V was clipped by 0 bases and J by 7 bases; unmatched bases: 2. Germline V gene lookup returns CDR1 SGDLS and CDR2 YYNGEE. The CDR3 totals 14 residues. This CDR3 reads CASSVVGTGGGYTF. CDR3 DNA: TGTGCCAGCAGCGTAGTAGGGACAGGGGGTGGCTACACCTTC.

The gene calls are TRBV9 and TRBJ1-2; D is unclear. This CDR3 comprises 13 residues. Germline loops: CDR1 SGDLS, CDR2 YYNGEE. The V end lost 3 bases, the J end lost 4 bases, and 10 bases lay between the germline ends. DNA of the CDR3: TGTGCCAGCAGCGACAGTCCCATCTATGGCTACACCTTC. This codes for CASSDSPIYGYTF.

Only a few counts were recorded for this clone. This rearrangement joins TRBV11-3 to TRBJ2-7; 7 bases line up with TRBD1. Germline trimming cut 1 base from V and 3 bases from J; bases unmatched to any gene: 0. Germline CDR1 reads SGHNT; CDR2 reads YENEEA. This CDR3 comprises 13 residues. CDR3 region: CASSLGDSYEQYF. Written as DNA, the CDR3 is TGTGCCAGCAGCTTAGGGGACAGCTACGAGCAGTACTTC. Combining the CDR3 with reference TRBV11-3 and TRBJ2-7 gives the whole variable domain EAGVVQSPRYKIIEKKQPVAFWCNPISGHNTLYWYLQNLGQGPELLIRYENEEAVDDSQLPKDRFSAERLKGVDSTLKIQPAELGDSAVYLCASSLGDSYEQYFGPGTRLTVT.